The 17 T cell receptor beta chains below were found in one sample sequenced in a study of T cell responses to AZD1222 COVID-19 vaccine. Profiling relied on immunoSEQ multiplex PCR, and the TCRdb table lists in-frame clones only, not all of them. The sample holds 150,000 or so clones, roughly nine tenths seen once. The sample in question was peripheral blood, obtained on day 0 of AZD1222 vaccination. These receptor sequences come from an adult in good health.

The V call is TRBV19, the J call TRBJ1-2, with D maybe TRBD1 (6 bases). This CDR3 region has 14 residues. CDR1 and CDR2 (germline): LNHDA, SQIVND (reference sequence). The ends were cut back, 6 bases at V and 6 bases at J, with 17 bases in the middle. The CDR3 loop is CASSNREGVDGYTF. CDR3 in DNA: TGTGCCAGTAGCAACCGTGAGGGGGTGGATGGCTACACCTTC.

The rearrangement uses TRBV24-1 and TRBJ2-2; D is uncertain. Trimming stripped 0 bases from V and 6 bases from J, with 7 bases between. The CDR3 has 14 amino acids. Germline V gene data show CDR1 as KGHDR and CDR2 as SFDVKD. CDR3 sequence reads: CATSDLAGSGELFF. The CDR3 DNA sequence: TGTGCCACCAGTGATTTGGCCGGGTCCGGGGAGCTGTTTTTT.

Here the CDR3 reads CASRRQGAGGYTF. The CDR3 nucleotides read TGTGCCAGCAGACGACAGGGGGCGGGTGGCTACACCTTC. This chain links TRBV6-5 with TRBJ1-2, with 10 bases identical to TRBD1. Germline V CDR1 and CDR2: MNHEY, SVGAGI. The CDR3 spans 13 residues. Trimming cost V 6 bases and J 7 bases; bases outside gene matches: 5.

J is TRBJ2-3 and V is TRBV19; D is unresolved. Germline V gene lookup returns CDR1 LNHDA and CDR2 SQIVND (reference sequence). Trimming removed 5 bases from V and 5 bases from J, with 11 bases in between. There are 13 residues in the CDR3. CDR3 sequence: CASSVERRDTQYF. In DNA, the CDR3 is TGTGCCAGTAGTGTCGAAAGACGAGATACGCAGTATTTT.

Here the CDR3 DNA reads TGTGCCAGCAGCCAAGAGGCCAGCGAAACCTACGAGCAGTACTTC. Translating gives CASSQEASETYEQYF. The chain has TRBV4-2 and TRBJ2-7; D not certain. Germline CDR1 and CDR2: LGHNA and YNFKEQ. The CDR3 runs to 15 residues. Trimming took 0 bases from V and 2 from J, leaving 11 bases between them.

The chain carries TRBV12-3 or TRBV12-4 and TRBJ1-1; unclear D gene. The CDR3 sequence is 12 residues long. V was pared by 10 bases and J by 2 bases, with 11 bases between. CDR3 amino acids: CAIRRYNTEAFF. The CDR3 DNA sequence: TGTGCCATCCGAAGGTATAACACTGAAGCTTTCTTT.

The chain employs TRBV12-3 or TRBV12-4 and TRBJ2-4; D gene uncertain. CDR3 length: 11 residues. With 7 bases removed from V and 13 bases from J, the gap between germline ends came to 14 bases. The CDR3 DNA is TGTGCCAGCACTGGCCGGGTGGTCCAGTACTTC. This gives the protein CASTGRVVQYF.

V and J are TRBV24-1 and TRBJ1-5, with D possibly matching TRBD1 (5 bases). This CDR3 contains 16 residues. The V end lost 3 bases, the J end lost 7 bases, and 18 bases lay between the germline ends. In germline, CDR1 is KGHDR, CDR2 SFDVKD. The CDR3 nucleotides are TGTGCCACCAGTGATCCGCTGGGGGGGTTGGGGCAGCCCCAGCATTTT. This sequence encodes CATSDPLGGLGQPQHF.

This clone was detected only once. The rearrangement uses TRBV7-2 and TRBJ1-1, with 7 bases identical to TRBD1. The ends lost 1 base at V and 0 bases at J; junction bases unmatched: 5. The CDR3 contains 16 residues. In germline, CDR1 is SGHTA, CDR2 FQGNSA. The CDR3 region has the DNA TGTGCCAGCAGCTTAGGCGGGGGACAGATGAACACTGAAGCTTTCTTT. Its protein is CASSLGGGQMNTEAFF.

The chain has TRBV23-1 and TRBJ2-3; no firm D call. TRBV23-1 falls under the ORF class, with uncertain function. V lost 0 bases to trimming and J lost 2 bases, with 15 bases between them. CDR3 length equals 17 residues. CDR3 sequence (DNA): TGCGCCAGCAGTCAATCGAACTGCTGTTGCAACACAGATACGCAGTATTTT. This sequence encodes CASSQSNCCCNTDTQYF.

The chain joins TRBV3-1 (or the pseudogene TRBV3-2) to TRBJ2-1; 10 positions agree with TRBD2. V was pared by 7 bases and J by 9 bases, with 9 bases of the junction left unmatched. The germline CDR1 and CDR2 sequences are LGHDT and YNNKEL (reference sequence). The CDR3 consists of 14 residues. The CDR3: CASTPLAGASEQFF. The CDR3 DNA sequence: TGTGCCAGCACCCCTCTAGCGGGAGCGTCTGAGCAGTTCTTC.

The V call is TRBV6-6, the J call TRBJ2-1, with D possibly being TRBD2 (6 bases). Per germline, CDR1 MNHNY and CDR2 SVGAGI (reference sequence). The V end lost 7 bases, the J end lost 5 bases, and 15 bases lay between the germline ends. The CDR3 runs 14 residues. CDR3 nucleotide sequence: TGTGCCAGCACCTTACGGGGGAGCGACAATGAGCAGTTCTTC. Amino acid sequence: CASTLRGSDNEQFF.

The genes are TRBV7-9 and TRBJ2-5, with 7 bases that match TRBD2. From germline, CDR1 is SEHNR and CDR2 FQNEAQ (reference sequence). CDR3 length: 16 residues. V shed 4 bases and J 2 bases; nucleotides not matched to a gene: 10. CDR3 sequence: CASSYLLGLPQETQYF. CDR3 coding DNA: TGTGCCAGCAGCTACTTATTGGGACTACCTCAAGAGACCCAGTACTTC.

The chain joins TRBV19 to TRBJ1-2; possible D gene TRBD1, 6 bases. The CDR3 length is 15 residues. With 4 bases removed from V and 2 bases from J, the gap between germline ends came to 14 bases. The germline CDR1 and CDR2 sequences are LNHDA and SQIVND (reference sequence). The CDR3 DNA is TGTGCCAGTAGTAACTCCGGACAGAGGAACTATGGCTACACCTTC. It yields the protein CASSNSGQRNYGYTF. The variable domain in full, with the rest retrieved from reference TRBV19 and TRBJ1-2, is DGGITQSPKYLFRKEGQNVTLSCEQNLNHDAMYWYRQDPGQGLRLIYYSQIVNDFQKGDIAEGYSVSREKKESFPLTVTSAQKNPTAFYLCASSNSGQRNYGYTFGSGTRLTVV.

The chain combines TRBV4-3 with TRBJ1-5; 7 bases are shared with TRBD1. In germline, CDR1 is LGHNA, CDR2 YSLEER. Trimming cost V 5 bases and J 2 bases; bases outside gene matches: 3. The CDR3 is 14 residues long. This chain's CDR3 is CASSVRGGNQPQHF. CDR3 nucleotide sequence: TGCGCCAGCAGCGTCAGGGGGGGCAATCAGCCCCAGCATTTT.

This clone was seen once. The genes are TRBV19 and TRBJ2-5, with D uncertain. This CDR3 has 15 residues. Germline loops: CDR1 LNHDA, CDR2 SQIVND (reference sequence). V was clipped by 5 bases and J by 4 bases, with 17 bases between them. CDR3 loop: CASSLFQGPRETQYF. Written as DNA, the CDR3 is TGTGCCAGTAGTTTATTCCAAGGTCCAAGAGAGACCCAGTACTTC.

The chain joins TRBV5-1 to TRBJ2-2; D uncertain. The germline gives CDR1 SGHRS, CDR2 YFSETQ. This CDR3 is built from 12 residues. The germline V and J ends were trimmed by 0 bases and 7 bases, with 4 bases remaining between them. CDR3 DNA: TGCGCCAGCAGCTTGGAAGGCGGGGAGCTGTTTTTT. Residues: CASSLEGGELFF.